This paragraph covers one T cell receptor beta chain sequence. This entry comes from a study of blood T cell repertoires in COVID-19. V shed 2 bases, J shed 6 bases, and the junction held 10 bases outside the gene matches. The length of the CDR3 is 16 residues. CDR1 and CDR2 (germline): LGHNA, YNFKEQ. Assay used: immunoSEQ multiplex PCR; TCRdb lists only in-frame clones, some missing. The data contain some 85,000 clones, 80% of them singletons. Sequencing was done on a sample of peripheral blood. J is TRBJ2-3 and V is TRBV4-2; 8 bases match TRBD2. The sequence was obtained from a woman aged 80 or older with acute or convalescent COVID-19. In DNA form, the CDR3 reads TGTGCCAGCAGCCAACCGCTAGCGGGCGGGTCGGATACGCAGTATTTT. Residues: CASSQPLAGGSDTQYF.